The clone carrying this TCR beta chain was observed a few times. This sample was included in a study of blood T cells in healthy people across ages. For the second PCR, which ran for 7 to 11 cycles, a sample-barcoded 5' primer and a J-beta primer mix were used. Through a template-switch adaptor with 12 random nucleotides, each cDNA molecule received a tag. TCRdb recomputed calls from the 5' RACE reads with MiXCR, one row per CDR3 protein. The sample has approximately 900,000 distinct CDR3 sequences, about 27% seen once. Trimming pared 2 bases from V and 3 bases from J, leaving 10 bases between. CDR3 size: 14 residues. Per germline, CDR1 MDHEN and CDR2 SYDVKM. These data were also filed under a second study, of T cells of mothers and their children. From that study: Among related mother-child pairs, overlap was slightly higher than in unrelated pairs, though not significantly. Not a single persistent microchimeric T cell clone was detected.

This receptor was identified in a middle-aged woman in good health. The J gene is TRBJ1-1, the V gene TRBV28; perhaps TRBD1 as D (6 bases). Material: blood. CDR3 in amino acids: CASSLRGGHTEAFF. Written as DNA, the CDR3 is TGTGCCAGCAGTTTACGCGGGGGGCACACTGAAGCTTTCTTT. Together with reference TRBV28 and TRBJ1-1, the CDR3 gives the full variable domain: DVKVTQSSRYLVKRTGEKVFLECVQDMDHENMFWYRQDPGLGLRLIYFSYDVKMKEKGDIPEGYSVSREKKERFSLILESASTNQTSMYLCASSLRGGHTEAFFGQGTRLTVV.